The clone carrying this TCR beta chain came up a few times. Its antigen is undetermined. Preparation of the TCRbeta library involved a method that used unique molecular identifiers. One entry per CDR3 protein, called by TCRdb with MiXCR from the PCR reads. The sample has 65,000 to 85,000 distinct CDR3 sequences, approximately 10% seen once. The data originate from a study of T-cell reconstitution after alpha-beta-depleted transplantation in children. Study-level findings and limits: One year after transplant, T-cell counts and diversity came mostly from newly produced T cells.

CDR1 and CDR2 from the germline V gene are KGHSH and LQKENI. Trimming shortened V by 3 bases and J by 5 bases, and 7 bases separated the two germline ends. The CDR3 is 12 residues long. Material: PBMCs, obtained before TCRalphabeta/CD19-depleted stem cell transplant. The receptor was derived from a boy aged 5-17 years with acute myeloid leukemia, due to receive a stem cell transplant. This chain joins TRBV18 and TRBJ2-5; a possible D gene is TRBD2 (6 bases). This CDR3 reads CASSPGSETQYF. CDR3 sequence (DNA): TGTGCCAGCTCACCCGGGAGCGAGACCCAGTACTTC.